Listed below are T cell receptor beta chains from one sample, sequenced in a study of post-analysis software for immune sequencing data. MiXCR, run by TCRdb on the PCR reads, gives a single entry per CDR3 protein. Of roughly 800,000 distinct CDR3 sequences in the sample, around 50% were seen once. The sequencing input was blood. The source is a girl under 18 with multiple sclerosis. Each CDR3 is given with its conserved first and last residue. Each record gives: D gene, V gene, CDR3 length, J gene, clone size, CDR3 DNA, CDR3 protein. D genes are given only for firm matches. Clone size is shown for a subset of rows, as once, few, many or a class of expanded clone.

>TRBD1|TRBV7-2|15|TRBJ2-7|-
TGTGCCAGCAGCCTAAAAGACAGGGCCGGATACGAGCAGTACTTC
CASSLKDRAGYEQYF
>-|TRBV29-1|14|TRBJ2-7|few
TGCAGCGTTTCCGGGGCAGAGGGTTCCTACGAGCAGTACTTC
CSVSGAEGSYEQYF
>-|TRBV5-1|18|TRBJ1-3|-
TGCGCCAGCAGCTTTTCCCTCACGGGGACATCATCTGGAAACACCATATATTTT
CASSFSLTGTSSGNTIYF
>-|TRBV20-1|12|TRBJ2-7|-
TGCAGTGCTAGTTCCAGACGCTACGAGCAGTACTTC
CSASSRRYEQYF
>TRBD1|TRBV6-5|15|TRBJ1-5|-
TGTGCCAGCAGTTACGGACAGGGGGGAACTCAGCCCCAGCATTTT
CASSYGQGGTQPQHF
>-|TRBV3-1|14|TRBJ1-2|-
TGTGCCAGCAGCCAAGATCTCGCTGGGAGAGGCTACACCTTC
CASSQDLAGRGYTF
>-|TRBV6-1|14|TRBJ1-2|-
TGTGCCAGCCAAAATAGACAGATCCTTTATGGCTACACCTTC
CASQNRQILYGYTF
>-|TRBV7-9|15|TRBJ2-5|-
TGTGCCAGCAGCCCCGTTAGCGGTGGGGGGCAGACCCAGTACTTC
CASSPVSGGGQTQYF
>-|TRBV20-1|15|TRBJ1-5|-
TGCAGTGCAAAACACCCGAGGTATAGCAATCAGCCCCAGCATTTT
CSAKHPRYSNQPQHF
>-|TRBV7-3|15|TRBJ2-7|-
TGTGCCAGCAGCTTAACCGCAGTAGACTCCTACGAGCAGTACTTC
CASSLTAVDSYEQYF
>-|TRBV12-5|15|TRBJ1-5|-
TGTGCTAGTGGAGACGGGACCGGGGGTCCTCAGCCCCAGCATTTT
CASGDGTGGPQPQHF
>-|TRBV12-3/TRBV12-4|13|TRBJ2-3|-
TGTGCCAGCAGTACACTATGGACAGATACGCAGTATTTT
CASSTLWTDTQYF
>TRBD1|TRBV6-5|17|TRBJ2-4|-
TGTGCCAGCAGTTACTCGGGGACAGGGATGTTTCAGAACATTCAGTACTTC
CASSYSGTGMFQNIQYF
>TRBD2|TRBV14|17|TRBJ2-3|once
TGTGCCAGCAGCCAAGTCGGGACTAGCAGGCCCAAGGATACGCAGTATTTT
CASSQVGTSRPKDTQYF
>TRBD1|TRBV7-2|15|TRBJ1-2|once
TGTGCCAGCAGCTTAGATGCAGGGGGCAGCTATGGCTACACCTTC
CASSLDAGGSYGYTF
>-|TRBV20-1|12|TRBJ1-4|-
TGCAGTGCTTATGGCCCTAATGAAAAACTGTTTTTT
CSAYGPNEKLFF
>-|TRBV20-1|13|TRBJ2-7|-
TGCAGTGCTAGCAGGGCTAGCTGGTACGAGCAGTACTTC
CSASRASWYEQYF
>-|TRBV27|14|TRBJ2-2|few
TGTGCCAGCAGCCCGACTCAGAACACCGGGGAGCTGTTTTTT
CASSPTQNTGELFF
>TRBD1|TRBV20-1|15|TRBJ1-2|few
TGCAGTGTTAGGAGGACAGGGGGCCGTAACTATGGCTACACCTTC
CSVRRTGGRNYGYTF
>TRBD2|TRBV12-3/TRBV12-4|15|TRBJ2-3|-
TGTGCCAGCAGTTTTACTAGCGGGAGGCCAGATACGCAGTATTTT
CASSFTSGRPDTQYF
>TRBD1|TRBV14|15|TRBJ2-7|few
TGTGCCAGCAGCCAACTGACAGGGGGTCTCTACGAGCAGTACTTC
CASSQLTGGLYEQYF
>-|TRBV5-1|14|TRBJ2-5|-
TGCGCCAGCAGCTTGGTGGACTGGCAAGAGACCCAGTACTTC
CASSLVDWQETQYF
>-|TRBV20-1|13|TRBJ2-1|-
TGCAGTGCTTACCCAGGACGGGACAATGAGCAGTTCTTC
CSAYPGRDNEQFF
>-|TRBV6-5|16|TRBJ2-6|-
TGTGCCAGCAGCGGACAGCCCTCCTCTGGGGCCAACGTCCTGACTTTC
CASSGQPSSGANVLTF
>TRBD2|TRBV5-1|14|TRBJ2-1|-
TGCGCCAGCAGCTTGACTAGCGGGGTCAATGAGCAGTTCTTC
CASSLTSGVNEQFF
>TRBD2|TRBV20-1|15|TRBJ2-5|few
TGCAGTGCGGGGACTAGCGGGCCGACTCAAGAGACCCAGTACTTC
CSAGTSGPTQETQYF
>TRBD1|TRBV7-2|15|TRBJ1-2|-
TGTGCCAGCAGCCCCCGCGGACAGGCTAACTATGGCTACACCTTC
CASSPRGQANYGYTF